This is a list of T cell receptor beta chains from one sample in a study of shared clonotypes between healthy human individuals. Measured with immunoSEQ multiplex PCR; TCRdb has only the in-frame clones, and not every one. The table lists 300,000 to 350,000 clones, about 73% of them singletons. Material for sequencing was memory CD4+ T cells sorted from blood. The receptors stem from a man aged 25 to 40 in good health. CDR3s include the opening cysteine and the closing phenylalanine or tryptophan. The order of the fields is CDR3 protein, CDR3 DNA, clone size, V gene, D gene, J gene. A D gene is named only where the DNA matches it firmly. Size values are once, few and many counts, or a class for expanded clones, and some rows have none.

CDR3aa: CASRPLRDGNEQFF; CDR3nt: TGTGCCAGCAGACCTTTGCGGGATGGCAATGAGCAGTTCTTC; abundance: NA; v_gene: TRBV11-2; d_gene: NA; j_gene: TRBJ2-1
CDR3aa: CASTRISGGRGEQFF; CDR3nt: TGTGCCAGCACCAGGATTAGCGGAGGAAGGGGTGAGCAGTTCTTC; abundance: NA; v_gene: TRBV6-6; d_gene: NA; j_gene: TRBJ2-1
CDR3aa: CASSLRQGSNQPQHF; CDR3nt: TGTGCCAGCAGTTTACGACAGGGGTCCAATCAGCCCCAGCATTTT; abundance: NA; v_gene: TRBV28; d_gene: TRBD1; j_gene: TRBJ1-5
CDR3aa: CASRPSGANVLTF; CDR3nt: TGTGCCAGCCGTCCCTCTGGGGCCAACGTCCTGACTTTC; abundance: NA; v_gene: TRBV19; d_gene: NA; j_gene: TRBJ2-6
CDR3aa: CASSQVGDTNTGELFF; CDR3nt: TGTGCCAGCAGCCAGGTGGGGGACACAAACACCGGGGAGCTGTTTTTT; abundance: NA; v_gene: TRBV28; d_gene: NA; j_gene: TRBJ2-2
CDR3aa: CASSLALWGDTQYF; CDR3nt: TGTGCCAGCAGCTTAGCTCTTTGGGGTGATACGCAGTATTTT; abundance: NA; v_gene: TRBV7-2; d_gene: NA; j_gene: TRBJ2-3
CDR3aa: CASSLAQGIEQFF; CDR3nt: TGCGCCAGCAGCTTGGCGCAGGGGATTGAGCAGTTCTTC; abundance: NA; v_gene: TRBV5-1; d_gene: NA; j_gene: TRBJ2-1
CDR3aa: CASSLGRDYTDTQYF; CDR3nt: TGTGCCAGCAGCTTAGGCCGGGACTACACAGATACGCAGTATTTT; abundance: NA; v_gene: TRBV7-6; d_gene: TRBD2; j_gene: TRBJ2-3
CDR3aa: CASSELGTTLPFF; CDR3nt: TGTGCCAGCAGTGAATTGGGGACTACCCTGCCGTTCTTC; abundance: NA; v_gene: TRBV6-1; d_gene: TRBD2; j_gene: TRBJ2-1
CDR3aa: CASSLVGQASDEQYF; CDR3nt: TGCGCCAGCAGCTTGGTTGGTCAGGCATCTGACGAGCAGTACTTC; abundance: NA; v_gene: TRBV5-1; d_gene: NA; j_gene: TRBJ2-7
CDR3aa: CASSQDRGRLNYGYTF; CDR3nt: TGTGCCAGCAGTCAGGACAGGGGGCGCCTTAACTATGGCTACACCTTC; abundance: NA; v_gene: TRBV2; d_gene: TRBD1; j_gene: TRBJ1-2
CDR3aa: CASSYGTSGQETQYF; CDR3nt: TGCGCCAGCAGCTACGGGACTAGCGGGCAAGAGACCCAGTACTTC; abundance: few; v_gene: TRBV5-1; d_gene: TRBD2; j_gene: TRBJ2-5
CDR3aa: CATSRWSEDGEKLFF; CDR3nt: TGTGCCACCAGCCGTTGGTCTGAGGACGGTGAAAAACTGTTTTTT; abundance: NA; v_gene: TRBV15; d_gene: NA; j_gene: TRBJ1-4
CDR3aa: CASSVGYENQPQHF; CDR3nt: TGTGCCAGCAGCGTAGGATATGAAAATCAGCCCCAGCATTTT; abundance: few; v_gene: TRBV9; d_gene: NA; j_gene: TRBJ1-5
CDR3aa: CASRGGMNTEAFF; CDR3nt: TGTGCCAGCAGGGGGGGGATGAACACTGAAGCTTTCTTT; abundance: NA; v_gene: TRBV2; d_gene: NA; j_gene: TRBJ1-1
CDR3aa: CASSLRVKETQYF; CDR3nt: TGTGCCAGCAGCTTGAGAGTTAAAGAGACCCAGTACTTC; abundance: NA; v_gene: TRBV5-8; d_gene: NA; j_gene: TRBJ2-5
CDR3aa: CASSLGQGITTNEKLFF; CDR3nt: TGCGCCAGCAGCCTGGGACAGGGAATAACAACTAATGAAAAACTGTTTTTT; abundance: NA; v_gene: TRBV5-1; d_gene: TRBD1; j_gene: TRBJ1-4
CDR3aa: CASSRDRQETQYF; CDR3nt: TGTGCCAGCAGCAGGGACAGACAAGAGACCCAGTACTTC; abundance: NA; v_gene: TRBV6-1; d_gene: TRBD1; j_gene: TRBJ2-5
CDR3aa: CASSPQGEKLFF; CDR3nt: TGTGCCAGCAGCCCACAGGGCGAAAAACTGTTTTTT; abundance: NA; v_gene: TRBV7-2; d_gene: NA; j_gene: TRBJ1-4
CDR3aa: CASSQDAPTGANYGYTF; CDR3nt: TGCGCCAGCAGCCAAGATGCCCCGACAGGAGCTAACTATGGCTACACCTTC; abundance: NA; v_gene: TRBV4-3; d_gene: NA; j_gene: TRBJ1-2
CDR3aa: CASSFLGTGGLLGTQYF; CDR3nt: TGTGCTAGCAGCTTTCTGGGGACAGGGGGACTTCTGGGGACCCAGTACTTC; abundance: NA; v_gene: TRBV7-7; d_gene: TRBD1; j_gene: TRBJ2-5
CDR3aa: CASSSRSSSSYNEQFF; CDR3nt: TGTGCCAGCAGCTCTAGGTCTTCAAGCTCCTACAATGAGCAGTTCTTC; abundance: many; v_gene: TRBV7-3; d_gene: NA; j_gene: TRBJ2-1
CDR3aa: CATSRGIGRGSDTQYF; CDR3nt: TGTGCCACCAGCAGAGGGATCGGGAGGGGTTCAGATACGCAGTATTTT; abundance: NA; v_gene: TRBV15; d_gene: TRBD2; j_gene: TRBJ2-3
CDR3aa: CASSPRQGGRGNEQFF; CDR3nt: TGTGCCAGCAGCCCAAGACAGGGAGGTAGGGGGAATGAGCAGTTCTTC; abundance: NA; v_gene: TRBV6-4; d_gene: NA; j_gene: TRBJ2-1
CDR3aa: CASSFFGQPHQETQYF; CDR3nt: NA; abundance: NA; v_gene: TRBV28; d_gene: NA; j_gene: TRBJ2-5
CDR3aa: CASSPTGEPQHF; CDR3nt: TGTGCCAGCAGTCCAACAGGGGAACCCCAGCATTTT; abundance: NA; v_gene: TRBV6-6; d_gene: TRBD1; j_gene: TRBJ1-5
CDR3aa: CASRRTSRYQETQYF; CDR3nt: TGTGCCAGCAGACGAACTAGCAGATACCAAGAGACCCAGTACTTC; abundance: NA; v_gene: TRBV28; d_gene: NA; j_gene: TRBJ2-5
CDR3aa: CASSLEGREDYGYTF; CDR3nt: TGTGCCAGCAGCTTGGAGGGCAGGGAGGACTATGGCTACACCTTC; abundance: NA; v_gene: TRBV5-4; d_gene: NA; j_gene: TRBJ1-2
CDR3aa: CASSQDGQGDQPQHF; CDR3nt: TGCGCCAGCAGCCAAGACGGACAGGGGGATCAGCCCCAGCATTTT; abundance: many; v_gene: TRBV4-1; d_gene: TRBD1; j_gene: TRBJ1-5
CDR3aa: CASSATSADTQYF; CDR3nt: TGTGCCAGCAGCGCCACTAGCGCAGATACGCAGTATTTT; abundance: NA; v_gene: TRBV9; d_gene: TRBD2; j_gene: TRBJ2-3
CDR3aa: CASSVGQGRETQYF; CDR3nt: TGTGCCAGCAGCGTAGGACAGGGGAGGGAGACCCAGTACTTC; abundance: few; v_gene: TRBV7-2; d_gene: TRBD1; j_gene: TRBJ2-5
CDR3aa: CATSTSGSWDYEQYF; CDR3nt: TGTGCCACCAGCACTAGCGGGAGCTGGGACTACGAGCAGTACTTC; abundance: NA; v_gene: TRBV15; d_gene: TRBD2; j_gene: TRBJ2-7
CDR3aa: CASSPPGLVLNEQFF; CDR3nt: TGTGCCAGCTCACCACCGGGACTAGTTCTCAATGAGCAGTTCTTC; abundance: few; v_gene: TRBV18; d_gene: TRBD2; j_gene: TRBJ2-1
CDR3aa: CASNDRGGEQYF; CDR3nt: TGTGCCAGCAACGACAGGGGCGGCGAGCAGTACTTC; abundance: NA; v_gene: TRBV18; d_gene: TRBD1; j_gene: TRBJ2-7
CDR3aa: CSVESSYNEQFF; CDR3nt: TGCAGCGTTGAGAGCTCCTACAATGAGCAGTTCTTC; abundance: NA; v_gene: TRBV29-1; d_gene: NA; j_gene: TRBJ2-1
CDR3aa: CASSISGYNEQFF; CDR3nt: TGTGCCAGTAGTATCTCTGGGTACAATGAGCAGTTCTTC; abundance: NA; v_gene: TRBV19; d_gene: NA; j_gene: TRBJ2-1
CDR3aa: CASSLQTGAGQGELFF; CDR3nt: TGCGCCAGCAGCTTACAAACAGGGGCCGGCCAAGGGGAGCTGTTTTTT; abundance: once; v_gene: TRBV5-1; d_gene: TRBD1; j_gene: TRBJ2-2
CDR3aa: CASSTGTGGADEQFF; CDR3nt: TGCGCCAGCAGCACTGGGACAGGGGGGGCTGATGAGCAGTTCTTC; abundance: NA; v_gene: TRBV5-1; d_gene: TRBD1; j_gene: TRBJ2-1
CDR3aa: CASSLVGGANTGELFF; CDR3nt: TGCGCCAGCAGCCTCGTAGGGGGGGCGAACACCGGGGAGCTGTTTTTT; abundance: NA; v_gene: TRBV5-1; d_gene: NA; j_gene: TRBJ2-2
CDR3aa: CASSQDILAGPPGQYF; CDR3nt: TGTGCCAGCAGCCAAGATATTCTAGCGGGGCCCCCCGGGCAGTACTTC; abundance: NA; v_gene: TRBV4-2; d_gene: TRBD2; j_gene: TRBJ2-7
CDR3aa: CASSLAASGLPYNEQFF; CDR3nt: TGTGCCAGCAGCTTAGCCGCTAGCGGGCTTCCCTACAATGAGCAGTTCTTC; abundance: NA; v_gene: TRBV7-8; d_gene: TRBD2; j_gene: TRBJ2-1
CDR3aa: CASSLVRVLGNTEAFF; CDR3nt: TGTGCCAGCAGCTTAGTTCGGGTACTTGGGAACACTGAAGCTTTCTTT; abundance: once; v_gene: TRBV7-2; d_gene: NA; j_gene: TRBJ1-1
CDR3aa: CASSSDRGLLNSPLHF; CDR3nt: TGTGCCAGCAGCTCAGACAGGGGGCTCCTTAATTCACCCCTCCACTTT; abundance: few; v_gene: TRBV5-6; d_gene: TRBD1; j_gene: TRBJ1-6
CDR3aa: CATSRDLSGRAVEQFF; CDR3nt: TGTGCCACCAGCAGAGACCTTAGCGGGAGGGCGGTTGAGCAGTTCTTC; abundance: NA; v_gene: TRBV15; d_gene: TRBD2; j_gene: TRBJ2-1
CDR3aa: CASSFDYEQYF; CDR3nt: TGTGCCAGCAGCTTCGATTACGAGCAGTACTTC; abundance: NA; v_gene: TRBV2; d_gene: NA; j_gene: TRBJ2-7
CDR3aa: CASSLRNPSPTYEQYF; CDR3nt: TGTGCCAGCAGCTTACGAAATCCTAGCCCAACCTACGAGCAGTACTTC; abundance: NA; v_gene: TRBV7-2; d_gene: NA; j_gene: TRBJ2-7
CDR3aa: CASSPITSIHEQFF; CDR3nt: TGTGCCAGCAGCCCAATTACTAGCATCCATGAGCAGTTCTTC; abundance: NA; v_gene: TRBV7-8; d_gene: NA; j_gene: TRBJ2-1
CDR3aa: CSKGQFNEQFF; CDR3nt: TGCAGTAAAGGACAGTTCAATGAGCAGTTCTTC; abundance: NA; v_gene: TRBV20-1; d_gene: NA; j_gene: TRBJ2-1
CDR3aa: CASSLFSRDYNEQFF; CDR3nt: TGTGCCAGCAGTTTATTTTCCCGGGATTACAATGAGCAGTTCTTC; abundance: NA; v_gene: TRBV28; d_gene: NA; j_gene: TRBJ2-1
CDR3aa: CASSLVGPEQYF; CDR3nt: TGTGCCAGCAGCCTGGTCGGACCCGAGCAGTACTTC; abundance: NA; v_gene: TRBV2; d_gene: NA; j_gene: TRBJ2-7
CDR3aa: CASSVWGTGDREQYF; CDR3nt: TGTGCCAGCAGCGTATGGGGGACAGGGGATCGCGAGCAGTACTTC; abundance: NA; v_gene: TRBV9; d_gene: TRBD1; j_gene: TRBJ2-7
CDR3aa: CASRGRKQGEKLFF; CDR3nt: TGTGCCAGCAGGGGCCGTAAACAGGGGGAAAAACTGTTTTTT; abundance: NA; v_gene: TRBV6-5; d_gene: TRBD1; j_gene: TRBJ1-4
CDR3aa: CASSPAPYEQYF; CDR3nt: TGTGCCAGCTCACCAGCCCCCTACGAGCAGTACTTC; abundance: NA; v_gene: TRBV18; d_gene: NA; j_gene: TRBJ2-7